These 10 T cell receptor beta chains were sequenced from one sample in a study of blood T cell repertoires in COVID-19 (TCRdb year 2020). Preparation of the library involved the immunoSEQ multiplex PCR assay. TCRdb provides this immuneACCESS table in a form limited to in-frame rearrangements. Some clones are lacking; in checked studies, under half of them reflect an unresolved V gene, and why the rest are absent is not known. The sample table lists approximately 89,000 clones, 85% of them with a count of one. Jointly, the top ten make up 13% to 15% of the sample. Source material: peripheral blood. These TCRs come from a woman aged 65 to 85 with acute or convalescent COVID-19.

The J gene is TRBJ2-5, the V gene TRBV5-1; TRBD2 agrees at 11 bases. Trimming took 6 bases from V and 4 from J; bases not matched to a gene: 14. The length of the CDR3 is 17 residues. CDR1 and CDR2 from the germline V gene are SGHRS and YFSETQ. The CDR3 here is CASTARLAGGGVETQYF. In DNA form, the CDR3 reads TGCGCCAGCACCGCACGCCTAGCGGGGGGCGGGGTAGAGACCCAGTACTTC.

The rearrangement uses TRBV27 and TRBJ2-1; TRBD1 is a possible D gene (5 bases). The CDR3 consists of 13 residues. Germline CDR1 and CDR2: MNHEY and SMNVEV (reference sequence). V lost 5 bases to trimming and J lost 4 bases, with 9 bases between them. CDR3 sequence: CASSLQVYNEQFF. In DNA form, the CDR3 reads TGTGCCAGCAGTCTACAGGTATACAATGAGCAGTTCTTC.

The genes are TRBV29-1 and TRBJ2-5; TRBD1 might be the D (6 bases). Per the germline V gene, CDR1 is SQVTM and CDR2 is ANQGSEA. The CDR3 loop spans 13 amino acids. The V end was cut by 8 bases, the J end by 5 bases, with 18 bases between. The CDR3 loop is CSLQQGYRETQYF. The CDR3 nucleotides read TGCAGCCTCCAACAGGGATACCGGGAGACCCAGTACTTC.

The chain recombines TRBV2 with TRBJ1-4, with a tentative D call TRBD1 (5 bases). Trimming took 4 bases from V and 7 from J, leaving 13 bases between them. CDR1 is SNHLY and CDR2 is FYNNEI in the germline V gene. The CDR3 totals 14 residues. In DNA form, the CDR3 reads TGTGCCAGCAGTGTCGGCAGGAGGGGTGAAAAACTGTTTTTT. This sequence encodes CASSVGRRGEKLFF.

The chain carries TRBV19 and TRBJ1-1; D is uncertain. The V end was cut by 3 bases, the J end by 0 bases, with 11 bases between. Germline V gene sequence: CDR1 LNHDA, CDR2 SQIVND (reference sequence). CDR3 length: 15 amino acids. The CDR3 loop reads CASSILSTVNTEAFF. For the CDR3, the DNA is TGTGCCAGTAGTATCCTTAGTACAGTGAACACTGAAGCTTTCTTT.

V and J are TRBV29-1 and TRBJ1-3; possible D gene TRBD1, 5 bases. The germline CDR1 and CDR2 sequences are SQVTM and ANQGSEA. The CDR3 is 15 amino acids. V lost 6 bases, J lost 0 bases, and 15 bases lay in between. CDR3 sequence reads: CSVTQGQGSGNTIYF. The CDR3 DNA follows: TGCAGCGTCACGCAAGGGCAGGGCTCTGGAAACACCATATATTTT. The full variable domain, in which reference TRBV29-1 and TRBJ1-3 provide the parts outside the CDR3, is SAVISQKPSRDICQRGTSLTIQCQVDSQVTMMFWYRQQPGQSLTLIATANQGSEATYESGFVIDKFPISRPNLTFSTLTVSNMSPEDSSIYLCSVTQGQGSGNTIYFGEGSWLTVV.

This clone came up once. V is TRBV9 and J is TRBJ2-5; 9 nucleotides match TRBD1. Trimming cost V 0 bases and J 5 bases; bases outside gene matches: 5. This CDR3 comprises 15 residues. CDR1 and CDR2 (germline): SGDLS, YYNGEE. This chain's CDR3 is CASSVGDRVVETQYF. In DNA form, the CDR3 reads TGTGCCAGCAGCGTAGGGGACAGGGTCGTTGAGACCCAGTACTTC.

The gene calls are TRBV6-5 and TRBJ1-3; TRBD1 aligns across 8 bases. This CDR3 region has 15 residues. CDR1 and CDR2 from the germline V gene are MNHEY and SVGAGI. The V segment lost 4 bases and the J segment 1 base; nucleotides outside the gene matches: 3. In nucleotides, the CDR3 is TGTGCCAGCAGTTTACAGGGGGGATCTGGAAACACCATATATTTT. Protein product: CASSLQGGSGNTIYF.

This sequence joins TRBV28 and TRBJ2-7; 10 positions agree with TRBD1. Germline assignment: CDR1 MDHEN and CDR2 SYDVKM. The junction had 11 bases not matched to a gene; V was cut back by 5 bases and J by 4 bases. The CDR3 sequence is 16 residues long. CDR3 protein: CASSPSGQGNRYEQYV. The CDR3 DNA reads TGTGCCAGCAGTCCATCGGGACAGGGGAATAGGTACGAGCAGTACGTC.

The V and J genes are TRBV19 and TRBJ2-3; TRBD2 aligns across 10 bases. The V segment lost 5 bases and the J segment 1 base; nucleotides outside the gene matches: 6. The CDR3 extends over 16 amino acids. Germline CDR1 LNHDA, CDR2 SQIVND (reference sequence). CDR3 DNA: TGTGCCAGTAGTCCACAGCGGGAGGGGGGCACAGATACGCAGTATTTT. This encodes CASSPQREGGTDTQYF.